Listed below are T cell receptor beta chains from one sample, sequenced in a study of T cell repertoires in cytomegalovirus infection. TCRdb ran MiXCR on the reads and lists one entry per CDR3 protein. The sample has 290,000 or so distinct CDR3 sequences; over 20% are singletons. Sample: PBMCs. The receptors were gathered from a human donor in good health (CMV status not recorded). Some clones in this sample may be carry-over from other donors' samples. Each CDR3 is given with its conserved first and last residue. The D gene is left open where the match is weak. Size is omitted from some rows. Given values are once, few, many or a class for expanded clones.

cdr3_aa cdr3_nt d_call j_call clone_size v_call
CASSIGDRGYNQPQHF TGTGCCAGTAGTATAGGGGACAGGGGATACAATCAGCCCCAGCATTTT TRBD1 TRBJ1-5 NA TRBV19
CASSRDRETRRGTGELFF TGTGCCAGCAGCAGGGACAGGGAGACCCGAAGGGGCACCGGGGAGCTGTTTTTT TRBD1 TRBJ2-2 few TRBV2
CASSSSGWGRGNTIYF TGTGCCAGCAGTTCCAGTGGGTGGGGCCGTGGAAACACCATATATTTT NA TRBJ1-3 NA TRBV28
CSAREQGRQPQHF TGCAGTGCTAGAGAGCAGGGGAGACAGCCCCAGCATTTT NA TRBJ1-5 NA TRBV20-1
CASSPRVVSENTEAFF TGTGCCAGCTCACCACGTGTCGTGAGCGAAAACACTGAAGCTTTCTTT NA TRBJ1-1 NA TRBV18
CASSFALAKNIQYF TGTGCCAGCAGCTTCGCACTAGCTAAAAACATTCAGTACTTC NA TRBJ2-4 many TRBV11-2
CASSWRVPGQGVYGYTF TGTGCCAGCAGCTGGAGAGTTCCGGGACAGGGTGTCTATGGCTACACCTTC TRBD1 TRBJ1-2 many TRBV7-2
CASIGGREYTEAFF TGTGCCAGCATCGGGGGAAGAGAGTACACTGAAGCTTTCTTT NA TRBJ1-1 NA TRBV7-8
CASSLASAVNEQFF TGTGCCAGCAGCTTAGCATCGGCGGTCAATGAGCAGTTCTTC NA TRBJ2-1 NA TRBV7-6
CSARDLLSSNQPQHF TGCAGTGCTAGAGACCTTCTCAGTAGCAATCAGCCCCAGCATTTT NA TRBJ1-5 NA TRBV20-1
CASSWRGDTQYF TGTGCCAGCAGCTGGAGGGGGGATACGCAGTATTTT NA TRBJ2-3 many TRBV5-4
CASSGPGAFSEQYF TGTGCCAGCAGCGGGCCGGGAGCCTTTTCCGAGCAGTACTTC NA TRBJ2-7 NA TRBV7-9
CSARKRSRDTQYF TGCAGTGCTAGAAAGCGTTCGAGAGATACGCAGTATTTT NA TRBJ2-3 few TRBV20-1
CASSLQGLGNQPQHF TGTGCCAGCAGTCTACAGGGTTTGGGCAATCAGCCCCAGCATTTT NA TRBJ1-5 many TRBV27
CASSLVDDTEAFF TGTGCCAGCAGCTTGGTAGATGACACTGAAGCTTTCTTT NA TRBJ1-1 NA TRBV5-5
CASGRGQFTGELFF TGTGCCAGCGGGAGGGGGCAATTCACCGGGGAGCTGTTTTTT NA TRBJ2-2 few TRBV6-5
CASSLFEGNQPQHF TGTGCCAGCAGTTTATTTGAGGGAAATCAGCCCCAGCATTTT NA TRBJ1-5 NA TRBV27
CASRAQGPLRFTDEQYF TGTGCCAGCAGGGCACAGGGACCTCTACGGTTTACCGACGAGCAGTACTTC NA TRBJ2-7 many TRBV7-2